This TCR beta chain came from a study of cytomegalovirus exposure and HLA in healthy donors. CDR3 length: 13 amino acids. Per germline, CDR1 LNHDA and CDR2 SQIVND (reference sequence). Trimming removed 11 bases at V and 3 bases at J, with 16 bases between. Primers included in the PCR were 60 Vbeta and 13 Jbeta primers. Repertoires were generated with immunoSEQ multiplex PCR, while TCRdb's copy carries only in-frame clones and drops some. The table shows 60,000 to 90,000 clones, with around 70% occurring only once. The clonotype comes from a woman between 45 and 60 years old in good health and CMV-seropositive. The chain is built from TRBV19 and TRBJ1-1; maybe TRBD1 (5 bases). The specimen sequenced was PBMCs. CDR3 sequence reads: CAVAGRLDTEAFF. CDR3 DNA: TGTGCCGTTGCGGGACGTCTGGACACTGAAGCTTTCTTT.